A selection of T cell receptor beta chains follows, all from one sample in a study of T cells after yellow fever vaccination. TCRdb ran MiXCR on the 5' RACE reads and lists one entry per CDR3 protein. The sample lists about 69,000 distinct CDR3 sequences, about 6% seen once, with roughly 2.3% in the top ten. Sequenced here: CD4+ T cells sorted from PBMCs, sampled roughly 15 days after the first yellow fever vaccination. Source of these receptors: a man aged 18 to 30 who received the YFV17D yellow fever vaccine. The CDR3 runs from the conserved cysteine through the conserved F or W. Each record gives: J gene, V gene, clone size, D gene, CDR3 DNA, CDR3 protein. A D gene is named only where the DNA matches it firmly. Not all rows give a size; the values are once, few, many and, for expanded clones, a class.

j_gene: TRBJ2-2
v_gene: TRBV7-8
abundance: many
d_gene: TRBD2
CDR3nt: TGTGCCAGCAGACTTGGGACTAGCGGAGTATCTGGGGAGCTGTTTTTT
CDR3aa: CASRLGTSGVSGELFF

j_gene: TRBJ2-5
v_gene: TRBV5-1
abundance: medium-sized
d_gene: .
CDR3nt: TGCGCCAGCAGCTTGATCTTGGCAACTCAAGAGACCCAGTACTTC
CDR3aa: CASSLILATQETQYF

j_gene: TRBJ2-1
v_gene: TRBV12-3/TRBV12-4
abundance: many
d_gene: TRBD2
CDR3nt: TGTGCCAGCAGTACCAGCGGGGGGCCTTCGAGCAACAATGAGCAGTTCTTC
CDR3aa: CASSTSGGPSSNNEQFF

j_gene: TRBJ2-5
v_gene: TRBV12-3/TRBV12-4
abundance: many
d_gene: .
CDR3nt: TGTGCCAGCAGTTTCTCAGGGGAAGAGACCCAGTACTTC
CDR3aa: CASSFSGEETQYF

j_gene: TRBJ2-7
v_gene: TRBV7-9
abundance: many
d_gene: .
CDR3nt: TGTGCCAGCAGCTCGGGCCCCACCTCCTACGAGCAGTACTTC
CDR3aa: CASSSGPTSYEQYF

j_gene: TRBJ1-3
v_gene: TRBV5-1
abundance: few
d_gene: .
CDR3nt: TGCGCCAGCAGCTTGGATGGGGCTGGAAACACCATATATTTT
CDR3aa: CASSLDGAGNTIYF

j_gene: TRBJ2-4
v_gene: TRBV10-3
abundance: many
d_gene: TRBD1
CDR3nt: TGTGCCATCAGCCCGGGACAGGGGAGGAACATTCAGTACTTC
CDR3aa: CAISPGQGRNIQYF

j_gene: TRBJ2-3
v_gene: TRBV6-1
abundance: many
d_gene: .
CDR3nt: TGTGCCAGCAGTGCGGGGGCCGGCGCAGATACGCAGTATTTT
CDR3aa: CASSAGAGADTQYF

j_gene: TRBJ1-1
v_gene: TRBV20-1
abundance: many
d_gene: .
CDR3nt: TGCAGTGCTAGGGTTCGCGACACTGAAGCTTTCTTT
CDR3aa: CSARVRDTEAFF

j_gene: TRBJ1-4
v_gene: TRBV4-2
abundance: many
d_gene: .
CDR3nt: TGTGCCAGCAGCCCTCCTGCGCAGATCGAAAAACTGTTTTTT
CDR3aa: CASSPPAQIEKLFF

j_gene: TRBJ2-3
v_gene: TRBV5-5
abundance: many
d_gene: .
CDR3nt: TGTGCCAGCAGCTTGGGCAGGGGCCACGATACGCAGTATTTT
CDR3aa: CASSLGRGHDTQYF

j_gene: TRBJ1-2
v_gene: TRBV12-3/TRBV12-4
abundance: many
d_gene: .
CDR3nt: TGTGCCAGCAGTAACGGGGGTGGCCTGCGTGGCTACACCTTC
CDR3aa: CASSNGGGLRGYTF

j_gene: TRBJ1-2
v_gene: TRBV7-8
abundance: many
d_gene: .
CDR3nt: TGTGCCAGCAGCTTAGCCCCGAGCCGCGTGTTCTATGGCTACACCTTC
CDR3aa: CASSLAPSRVFYGYTF

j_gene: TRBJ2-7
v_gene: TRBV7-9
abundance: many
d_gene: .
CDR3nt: TGTGCCAGCAGCTTCGCAGGGGAAGCGTCCTACGAGCAGTACTTC
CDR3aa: CASSFAGEASYEQYF

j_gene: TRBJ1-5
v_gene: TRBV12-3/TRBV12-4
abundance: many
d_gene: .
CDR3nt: TGTGCCAGCAGTTTAGGGGGTCAGCCCCAGCATTTT
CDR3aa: CASSLGGQPQHF

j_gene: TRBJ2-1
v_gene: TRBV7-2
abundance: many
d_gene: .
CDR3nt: TGTGCCAGCAGCGCCACTAGATCCCCCTACAATGAGCAGTTCTTC
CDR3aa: CASSATRSPYNEQFF

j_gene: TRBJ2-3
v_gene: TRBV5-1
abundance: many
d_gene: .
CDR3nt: TGCGCCAGCAGCTTGGGGAGCTTTTCAGATACGCAGTATTTT
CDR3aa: CASSLGSFSDTQYF

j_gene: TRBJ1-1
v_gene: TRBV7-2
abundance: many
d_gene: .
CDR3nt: TGTGCCAGCAGCTTTGGACAGCGGGCGAACACTGAAGCTTTCTTT
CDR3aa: CASSFGQRANTEAFF

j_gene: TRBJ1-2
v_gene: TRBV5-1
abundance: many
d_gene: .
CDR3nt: TGCGCCAGCAGCTTCACAGGCTCACACTATGGCTACACCTTC
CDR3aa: CASSFTGSHYGYTF

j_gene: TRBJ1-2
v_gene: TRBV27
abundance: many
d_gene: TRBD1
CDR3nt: TGTGCCAGCAGTCGGTTCCGGGACAGGGAGGATCATGGCTACACCTTC
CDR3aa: CASSRFRDREDHGYTF

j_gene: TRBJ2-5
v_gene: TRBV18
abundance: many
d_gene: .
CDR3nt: TGTGCCAGCTCACTAAATTCCCAAGAGACCCAGTACTTC
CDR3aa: CASSLNSQETQYF

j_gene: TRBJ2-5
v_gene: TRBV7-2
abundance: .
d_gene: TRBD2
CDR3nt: TGTGCCAGCAGCTTAGTAGTCTCTAGCGGGGCAGAGACCCAGTACTTC
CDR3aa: CASSLVVSSGAETQYF

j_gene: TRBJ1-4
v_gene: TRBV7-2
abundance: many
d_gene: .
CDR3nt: TGTGCCAGCAGCTTAAATCAGGAAAAACTGTTTTTT
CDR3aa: CASSLNQEKLFF

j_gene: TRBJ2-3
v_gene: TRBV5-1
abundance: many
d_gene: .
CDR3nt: TGCGCCAGCAGCTTGGGGGACTCTCACACAGATACGCAGTATTTT
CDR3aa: CASSLGDSHTDTQYF

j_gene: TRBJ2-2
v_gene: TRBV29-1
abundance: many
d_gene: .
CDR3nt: TGCAGCGTTCGGACGCACCGCGCGAACACCGGGGAGCTGTTTTTT
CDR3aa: CSVRTHRANTGELFF

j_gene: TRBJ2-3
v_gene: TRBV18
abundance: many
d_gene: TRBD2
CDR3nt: TGTGCCAGCTCACCTGGACTAGCGGGGGGATCCACAGATACGCAGTATTTT
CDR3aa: CASSPGLAGGSTDTQYF

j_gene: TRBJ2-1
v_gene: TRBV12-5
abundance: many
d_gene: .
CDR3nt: TGTGCTAGTGCCTCCCTTTTGGGTTACAATGAGCAGTTCTTC
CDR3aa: CASASLLGYNEQFF

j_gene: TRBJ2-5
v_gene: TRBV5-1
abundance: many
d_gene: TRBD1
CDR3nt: TGCGCCAGCAGCTTCACCGGGACAGGGGTCCAAGAGACCCAGTACTTC
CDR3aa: CASSFTGTGVQETQYF

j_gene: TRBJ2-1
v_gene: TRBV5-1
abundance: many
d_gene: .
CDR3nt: TGCGCCAGCAGCGAACTCGGGCTAGCGCTCAATGAGCAGTTCTTC
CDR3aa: CASSELGLALNEQFF

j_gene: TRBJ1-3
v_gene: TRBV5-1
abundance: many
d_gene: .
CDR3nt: TGCGCCAGCAGCCCGGACAGCTCTGGAAACACCATATATTTT
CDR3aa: CASSPDSSGNTIYF

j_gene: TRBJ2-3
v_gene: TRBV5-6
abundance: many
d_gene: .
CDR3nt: TGTGCCAGCAGCCCACAGGGTCGTGGTGGCACAGATACGCAGTATTTT
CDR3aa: CASSPQGRGGTDTQYF

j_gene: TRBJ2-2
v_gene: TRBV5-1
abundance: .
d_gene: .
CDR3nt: TGCGCCAGCGGCTTGGGGGAGCGCTGTTGGGAGCTGTTTTTT
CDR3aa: CASGLGERCWELFF

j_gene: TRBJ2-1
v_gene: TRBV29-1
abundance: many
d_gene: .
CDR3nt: TGCAGCGTGGGGGCACGAAGCTCCTACAATGAGCAGTTCTTC
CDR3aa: CSVGARSSYNEQFF

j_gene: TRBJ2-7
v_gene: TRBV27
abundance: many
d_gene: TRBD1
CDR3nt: TGTGCCAGCAGTTGGGACAGGGCCGGCTACGAGCAGTACTTC
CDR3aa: CASSWDRAGYEQYF

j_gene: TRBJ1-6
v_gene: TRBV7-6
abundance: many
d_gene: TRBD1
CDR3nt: TGTGCCAGCAGCTCCGAGGGACAGGCCAATTCACCCCTCCACTTT
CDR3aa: CASSSEGQANSPLHF

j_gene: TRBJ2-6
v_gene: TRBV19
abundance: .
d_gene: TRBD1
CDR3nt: TGTGCCAGTCGACAGGGCATTGGGGCCAACGTCCTGACTTTC
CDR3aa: CASRQGIGANVLTF

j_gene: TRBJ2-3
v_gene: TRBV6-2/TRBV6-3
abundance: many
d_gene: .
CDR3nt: TGTGCCAGCACCGTTGGACAGTTCACAGATACGCAGTATTTT
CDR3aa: CASTVGQFTDTQYF

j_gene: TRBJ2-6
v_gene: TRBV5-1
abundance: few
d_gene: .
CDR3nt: TGCGCCAGCAGCAGCCTCGACAGCTCTGGGGCCAACGTCCTGACTTTC
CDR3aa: CASSSLDSSGANVLTF

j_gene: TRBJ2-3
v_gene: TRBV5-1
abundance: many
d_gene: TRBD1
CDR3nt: TGCGCCAGCAGAGGGACAGGGGGCACAGATACGCAGTATTTT
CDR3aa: CASRGTGGTDTQYF

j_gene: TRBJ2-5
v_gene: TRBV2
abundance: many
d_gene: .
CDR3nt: TGTGCCAGCAGTGTTTCTAGCGGGACAGGAGAGACCCAGTACTTC
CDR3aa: CASSVSSGTGETQYF

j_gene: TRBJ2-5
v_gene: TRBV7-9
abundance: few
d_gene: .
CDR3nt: TGTGCCAGCAGCTTAGAGGCCGGAGAAGAGACCCAGTACTTC
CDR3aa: CASSLEAGEETQYF

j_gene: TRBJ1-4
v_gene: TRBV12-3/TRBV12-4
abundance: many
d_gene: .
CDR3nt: TGTGCCAGCAGTTTAGAAGGCCGGCCCCGCTTTTTT
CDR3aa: CASSLEGRPRFF

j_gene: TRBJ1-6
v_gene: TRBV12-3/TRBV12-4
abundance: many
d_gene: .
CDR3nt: TGTGCCAGCAGCCACCCTCTCGGCGGTACGAATTCACCCCTCCACTTT
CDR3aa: CASSHPLGGTNSPLHF

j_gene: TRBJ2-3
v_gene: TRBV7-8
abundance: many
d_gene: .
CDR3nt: TGTGCCAGCAGCTTGGAGGGCCTGGCTAGCACAGATACGCAGTATTTT
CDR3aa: CASSLEGLASTDTQYF

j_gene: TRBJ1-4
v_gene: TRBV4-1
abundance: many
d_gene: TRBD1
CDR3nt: TGCGCCAGCAGCCACATCCTGGACAGGGCGACTAATGAAAAACTGTTTTTT
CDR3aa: CASSHILDRATNEKLFF

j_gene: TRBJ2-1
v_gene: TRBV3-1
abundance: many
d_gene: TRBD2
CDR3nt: TGTGCCAGCAGCCAAGAGTGGCCAGCGGGGGGCCCCAATGAGCAGTTCTTC
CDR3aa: CASSQEWPAGGPNEQFF

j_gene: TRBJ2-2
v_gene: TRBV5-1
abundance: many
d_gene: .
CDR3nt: TGCGCCAGCAGCTTTCAGGGGACCGGGGAGCTGTTTTTT
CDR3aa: CASSFQGTGELFF

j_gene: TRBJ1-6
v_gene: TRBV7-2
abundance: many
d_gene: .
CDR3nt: TGTGCCAGCAGCCCCACCGTCAGTTCACCCCTCCACTTT
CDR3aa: CASSPTVSSPLHF

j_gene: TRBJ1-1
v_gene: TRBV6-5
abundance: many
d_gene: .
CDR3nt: TGTGCCAGCACCAAAATCAGGGGTTTGACTGAAGCTTTCTTT
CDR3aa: CASTKIRGLTEAFF

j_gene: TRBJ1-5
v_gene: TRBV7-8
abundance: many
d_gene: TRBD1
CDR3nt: TGTGCCAGCAGCTTAGCCAGGGACAGGGGCCCCCAGCCCCAGCATTTT
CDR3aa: CASSLARDRGPQPQHF

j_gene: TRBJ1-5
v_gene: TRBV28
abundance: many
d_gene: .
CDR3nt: TGTGCCAGCAGTCCCGGGCAGGGGCATCAGCCCCAGCATTTT
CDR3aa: CASSPGQGHQPQHF

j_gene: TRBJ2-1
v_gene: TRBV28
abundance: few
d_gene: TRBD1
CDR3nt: TGTGCCAGCAGTCTACCGGGACAGGGCTACAATGAGCAGTTCTTC
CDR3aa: CASSLPGQGYNEQFF